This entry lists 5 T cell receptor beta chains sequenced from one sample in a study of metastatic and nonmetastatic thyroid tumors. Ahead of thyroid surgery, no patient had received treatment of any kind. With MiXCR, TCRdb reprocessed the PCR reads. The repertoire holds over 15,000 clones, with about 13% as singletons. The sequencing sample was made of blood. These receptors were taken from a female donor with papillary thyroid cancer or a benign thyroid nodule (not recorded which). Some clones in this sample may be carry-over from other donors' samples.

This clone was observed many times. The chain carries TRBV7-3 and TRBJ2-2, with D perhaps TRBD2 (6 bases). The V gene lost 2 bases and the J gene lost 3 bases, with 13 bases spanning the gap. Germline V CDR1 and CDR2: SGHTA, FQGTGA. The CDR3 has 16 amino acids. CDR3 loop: CASSLFGGRDTGELFF. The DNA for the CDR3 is TGTGCCAGCAGCTTATTCGGAGGGCGAGACACCGGGGAGCTGTTTTTT.

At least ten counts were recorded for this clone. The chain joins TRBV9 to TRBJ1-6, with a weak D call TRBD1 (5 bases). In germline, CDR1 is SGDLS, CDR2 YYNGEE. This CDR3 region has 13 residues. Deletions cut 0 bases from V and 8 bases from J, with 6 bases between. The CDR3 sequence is CASSVGGDSPLHF. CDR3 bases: TGTGCCAGCAGCGTAGGGGGCGATTCACCCCTCCACTTT.

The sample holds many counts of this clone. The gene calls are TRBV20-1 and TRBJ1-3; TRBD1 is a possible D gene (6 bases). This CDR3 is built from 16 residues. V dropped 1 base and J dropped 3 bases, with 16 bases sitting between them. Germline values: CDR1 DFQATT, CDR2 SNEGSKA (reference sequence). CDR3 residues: CSARAPGGAYGNTIYF. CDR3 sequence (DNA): TGCAGTGCTAGAGCCCCCGGGGGCGCTTATGGAAACACCATATATTTT.

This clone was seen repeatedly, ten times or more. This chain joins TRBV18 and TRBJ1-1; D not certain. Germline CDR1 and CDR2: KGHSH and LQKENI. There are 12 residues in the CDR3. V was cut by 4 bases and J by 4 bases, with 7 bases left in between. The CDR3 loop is CASSLRATEAFF. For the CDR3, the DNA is TGTGCCAGCTCACTAAGGGCCACTGAAGCTTTCTTT. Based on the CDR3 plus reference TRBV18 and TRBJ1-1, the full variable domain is NAGVMQNPRHLVRRRGQEARLRCSPMKGHSHVYWYRQLPEEGLKFMVYLQKENIIDESGMPKERFSAEFPKEGPSILRIQQVVRGDSAAYFCASSLRATEAFFGQGTRLTVV.

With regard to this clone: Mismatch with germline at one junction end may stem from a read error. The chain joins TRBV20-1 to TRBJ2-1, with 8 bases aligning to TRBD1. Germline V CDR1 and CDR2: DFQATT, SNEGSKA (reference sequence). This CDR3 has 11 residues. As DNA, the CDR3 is TGCAGTGCTTACAGGGGGTATGAGCAGCTCTTC. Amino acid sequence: CSAYRGYEQLF.